This TCR beta chain stems from a study of blood T cell repertoires in COVID-19. Followed over time, Seattle patients had been enrolled while infection was active. The repertoire was sequenced with immunoSEQ multiplex PCR; TCRdb's copy has only in-frame clones and lacks some. This table holds hundreds of thousands of clones, under 85% found once. Germline V gene data show CDR1 as SQVTM and CDR2 as ANQGSEA. Trimming pared 6 bases from V and 6 bases from J, leaving 24 bases between. The CDR3 sequence is 15 residues long. The sample consisted of peripheral blood. This sequence originates from a woman aged 25-40 years with COVID-19, enrolled during active disease. The chain uses TRBV29-1 and TRBJ2-7, with D possibly TRBD1 on 6 matching bases. CDR3 DNA sequence: TGCAGCGTCCTCCTCTTAGACAGGCCTAAGGGCGAGCAGTACTTC. It codes for CSVLLLDRPKGEQYF.